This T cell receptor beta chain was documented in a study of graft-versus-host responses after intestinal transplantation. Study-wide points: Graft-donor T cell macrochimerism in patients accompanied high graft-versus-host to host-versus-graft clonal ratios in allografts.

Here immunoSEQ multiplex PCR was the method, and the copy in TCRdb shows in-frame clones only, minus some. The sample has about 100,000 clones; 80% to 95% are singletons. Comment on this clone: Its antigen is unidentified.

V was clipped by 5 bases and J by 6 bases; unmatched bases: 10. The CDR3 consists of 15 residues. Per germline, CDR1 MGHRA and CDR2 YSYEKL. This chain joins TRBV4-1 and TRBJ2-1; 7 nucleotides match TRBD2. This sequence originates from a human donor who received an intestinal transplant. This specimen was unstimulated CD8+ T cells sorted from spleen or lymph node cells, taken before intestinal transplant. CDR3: CASSSWDYAGNEQFF. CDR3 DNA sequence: TGCGCCAGCAGCTCCTGGGACTACGCTGGCAATGAGCAGTTCTTC.